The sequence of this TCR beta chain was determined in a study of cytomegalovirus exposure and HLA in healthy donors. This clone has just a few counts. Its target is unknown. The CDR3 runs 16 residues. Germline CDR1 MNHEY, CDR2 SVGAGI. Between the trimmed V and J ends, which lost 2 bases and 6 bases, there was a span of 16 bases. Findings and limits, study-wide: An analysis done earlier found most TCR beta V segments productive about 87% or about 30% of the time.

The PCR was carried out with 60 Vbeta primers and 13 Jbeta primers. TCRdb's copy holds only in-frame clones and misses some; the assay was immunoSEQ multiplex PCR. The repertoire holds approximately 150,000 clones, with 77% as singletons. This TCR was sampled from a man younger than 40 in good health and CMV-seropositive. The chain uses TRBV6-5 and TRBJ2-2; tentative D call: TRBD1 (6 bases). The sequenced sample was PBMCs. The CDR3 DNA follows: TGTGCCAGCAGTTACGATGTAGGGGGTCTCTCCGGGGAGCTGTTTTTT. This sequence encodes CASSYDVGGLSGELFF.